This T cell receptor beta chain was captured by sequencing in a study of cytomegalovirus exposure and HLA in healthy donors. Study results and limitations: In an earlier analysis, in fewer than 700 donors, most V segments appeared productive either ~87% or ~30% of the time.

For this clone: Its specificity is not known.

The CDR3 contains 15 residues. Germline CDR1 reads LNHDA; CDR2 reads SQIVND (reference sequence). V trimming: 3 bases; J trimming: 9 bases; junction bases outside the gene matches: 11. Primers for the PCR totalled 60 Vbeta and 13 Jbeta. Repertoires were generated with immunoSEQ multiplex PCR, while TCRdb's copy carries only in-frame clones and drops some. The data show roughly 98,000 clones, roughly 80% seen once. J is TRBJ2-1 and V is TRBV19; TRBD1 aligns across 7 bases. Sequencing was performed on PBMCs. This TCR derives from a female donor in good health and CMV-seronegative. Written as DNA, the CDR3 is TGTGCCAGTAGTATCCGACAGGGTGATTTAAGTGAGCAGTTCTTC. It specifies CASSIRQGDLSEQFF.